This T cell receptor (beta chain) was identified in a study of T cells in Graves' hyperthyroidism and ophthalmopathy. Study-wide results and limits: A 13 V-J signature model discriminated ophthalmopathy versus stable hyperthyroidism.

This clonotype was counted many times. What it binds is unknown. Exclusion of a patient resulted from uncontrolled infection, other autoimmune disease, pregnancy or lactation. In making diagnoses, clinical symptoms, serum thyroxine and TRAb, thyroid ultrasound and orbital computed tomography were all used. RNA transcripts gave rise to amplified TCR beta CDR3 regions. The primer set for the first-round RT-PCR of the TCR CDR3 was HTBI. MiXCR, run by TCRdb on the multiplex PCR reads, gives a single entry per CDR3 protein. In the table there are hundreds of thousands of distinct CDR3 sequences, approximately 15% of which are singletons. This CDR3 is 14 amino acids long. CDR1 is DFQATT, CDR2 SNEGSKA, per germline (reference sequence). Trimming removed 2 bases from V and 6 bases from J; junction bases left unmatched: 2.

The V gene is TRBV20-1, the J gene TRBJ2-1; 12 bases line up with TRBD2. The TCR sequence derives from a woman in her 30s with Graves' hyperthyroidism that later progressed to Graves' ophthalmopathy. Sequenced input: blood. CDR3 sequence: CSARKTSGSNEQFF. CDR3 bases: TGCAGTGCTAGAAAGACTAGCGGGAGCAATGAGCAGTTCTTC.